This entry lists 4 T cell receptor beta chains sequenced from one sample in a study of blood T cell repertoires in COVID-19. Repertoires were generated with immunoSEQ multiplex PCR, while TCRdb's copy carries only in-frame clones and drops some. The data show 250,000 to 350,000 clones, around 89% seen once. Sequences were obtained from peripheral blood. The receptors shown here come from a woman aged 60 to 75 with acute or convalescent COVID-19.

This chain links TRBV7-9 with TRBJ1-6; maybe TRBD1 (5 bases). Trimming removed 11 bases at V and 7 bases at J, with 15 bases between. Germline assignment: CDR1 SEHNR and CDR2 FQNEAQ (reference sequence). The CDR3 runs to 13 residues. The CDR3 DNA follows: TGTGCCGCCGGGGGGGGTCGCAATTCACCCCTCCACTTT. It encodes CAAGGGRNSPLHF.

The chain couples TRBV20-1 to TRBJ2-5; TRBD1 is a possible D gene (6 bases). CDR1 DFQATT and CDR2 SNEGSKA come from the germline V gene (reference sequence). The V end lost 3 bases, the J end lost 2 bases, and 19 bases lay between the germline ends. The CDR3 contains 16 residues. CDR3 in DNA: TGCAGTGCTAGTGGGGGCCCCACAAGGGGACAAGAGACCCAGTACTTC. It yields the protein CSASGGPTRGQETQYF.

This rearrangement joins TRBV27 to TRBJ2-1; possibly TRBD1 for D (6 bases). The CDR3 consists of 15 residues. V lost 2 bases and J lost 1, with 9 bases in between. Germline V gene data show CDR1 as MNHEY and CDR2 as SMNVEV (reference sequence). The CDR3 loop reads CASSLIQGSYNEQFF. In DNA form, the CDR3 reads TGTGCCAGCAGTTTAATACAGGGTTCCTACAATGAGCAGTTCTTC.

The V gene is TRBV3-1 (or the pseudogene TRBV3-2), the J gene TRBJ2-1; 12 bases align to TRBD2. V trimming: 5 bases; J trimming: 1 base; junction bases outside the gene matches: 6. This CDR3 contains 17 residues. CDR1 and CDR2 from the germline V gene are LGHDT and YNNKEL (reference sequence). The CDR3 protein is CASSWGLAGGSYNEQFF. CDR3 sequence (DNA): TGTGCCAGCAGCTGGGGACTAGCGGGCGGATCCTACAATGAGCAGTTCTTC.